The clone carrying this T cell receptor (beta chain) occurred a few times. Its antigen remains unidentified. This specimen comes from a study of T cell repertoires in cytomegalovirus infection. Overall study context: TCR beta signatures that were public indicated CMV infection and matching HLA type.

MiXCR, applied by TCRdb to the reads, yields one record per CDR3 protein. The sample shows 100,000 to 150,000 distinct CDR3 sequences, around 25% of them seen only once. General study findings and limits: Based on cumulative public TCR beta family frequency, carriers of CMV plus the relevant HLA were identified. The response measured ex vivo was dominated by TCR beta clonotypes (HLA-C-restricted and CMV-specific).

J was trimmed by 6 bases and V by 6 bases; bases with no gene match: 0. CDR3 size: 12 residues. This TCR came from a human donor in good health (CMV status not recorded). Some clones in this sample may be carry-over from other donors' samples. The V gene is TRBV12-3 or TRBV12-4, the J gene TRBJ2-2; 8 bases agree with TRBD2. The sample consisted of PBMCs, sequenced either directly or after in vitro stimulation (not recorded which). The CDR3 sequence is CASRREAGELFF. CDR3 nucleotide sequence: TGTGCCAGCAGGCGGGAGGCCGGGGAGCTGTTTTTT.